A single sample is the source of the 18 T cell receptor beta chains below, sequenced in a study of metastatic and nonmetastatic thyroid tumors. Through MiXCR, TCRdb re-clonotyped the PCR reads. The table includes around 20,000 clones, around 16% detected once. Thyroid surgery was preceded by no treatment in any patient. The specimen was blood. These receptors all stem from a male donor with papillary thyroid cancer or a benign thyroid nodule (not recorded which). Some clones in this sample may be carry-over from other donors' samples.

This clone was seen many times. A much larger clone differs by one base, so this may be a read error. The V and J genes are TRBV7-8 and TRBJ2-7, with TRBD2 matching 7 bases. With 4 bases clipped from V and 5 bases from J, the junction kept 14 bases outside the gene matches. The CDR3 contains 16 residues. The germline gives CDR1 SGHVS, CDR2 FQNEAQ. CDR3 residues: CASSSAGAGVRNEQYF. The CDR3 DNA reads as TGTGCCAGCAGCTCCGCCGGGGCGGGAGTGAGGAACGAGCAGTACTTC.

The CDR3 spells CASSLKGLAGGTGELFF. The CDR3 DNA is TGTGCCAGCAGCTTAAAAGGATTAGCGGGAGGGACCGGGGAGCTGTTTTTT. The chain carries TRBV7-3 and TRBJ2-2; 11 bases are shared with TRBD2. CDR3 size: 17 residues. Germline CDR1 is SGHTA and CDR2 is FQGTGA. J was trimmed by 5 bases and V by 1 base; bases with no gene match: 6. Drawing the rest from reference TRBV7-3 and TRBJ2-2, the complete variable domain is GAGVSQTPSNKVTEKGKYVELRCDPISGHTALYWYRQSLGQGPEFLIYFQGTGAADDSGLPNDRFFAVRPEGSVSTLKIQRTERGDSAVYLCASSLKGLAGGTGELFFGEGSRLTVL.

This clone turned up a few times. The DNA of the CDR3 is TGTGCCAGCAGTCAAACAGACTTGAACACTGAAGCTTTCTTT. It yields the protein CASSQTDLNTEAFF. The chain recombines TRBV28 with TRBJ1-1; D gene uncertain. V was trimmed by 5 bases and J by 0 bases, leaving 10 bases between them. The CDR3 contains 14 residues. The germline V gene encodes CDR1 MDHEN and CDR2 SYDVKM.

This clone was counted ten times or more. The chain couples TRBV30 to TRBJ1-2; 11 bases line up with TRBD1. V lost 7 bases to trimming and J lost 8 bases; unmatched junction nucleotides: 12. The CDR3 runs to 14 residues. Germline CDR1 and CDR2: GTSNPN and SVGIG (reference sequence). The CDR3 loop reads CASGRDRGGRGYTF. The DNA of the CDR3 is TGTGCCTCCGGACGGGACAGGGGGGGAAGAGGCTACACCTTC.

This clone showed up many times. V usage is TRBV20-1 and J usage is TRBJ2-5, with a possible D match to TRBD1 (5 bases). The germline V gene encodes CDR1 DFQATT and CDR2 SNEGSKA (reference sequence). V was clipped by 1 base and J by 6 bases, with 12 bases between them. This CDR3 has 13 amino acids. Here the CDR3 DNA reads TGCAGTGCTAGAGTTGGGGCTAGACAGACCCAGTACTTC. Its translation is CSARVGARQTQYF.

The chain couples TRBV3-1 to TRBJ1-6; D not certain. The germline CDR1 and CDR2 sequences are LGHDT and YNNKEL (reference sequence). Between the trimmed V and J ends, which lost 6 bases and 5 bases, there was a span of 17 bases. This CDR3 spans 16 amino acids. The CDR3 loop is CASSHTFGTNNSPLHF. CDR3 nucleotide sequence: TGTGCCAGCAGTCACACCTTCGGAACTAATAATTCACCCCTCCACTTT.

This clone was found many times. The V gene is TRBV29-1, the J gene TRBJ1-2; possibly TRBD1 for D (6 bases). The V gene's germline CDR1 is SQVTM and CDR2 ANQGSEA. The V end was cut by 4 bases, the J end by 7 bases, with 13 bases between. The CDR3 covers 12 residues. The CDR3 DNA reads as TGCAGCGTTGGCAAGGGGGATTTTGGCTACACCTTC. Translating it yields CSVGKGDFGYTF.

The table lists this clone with many counts. The junction differs from germline at one of its ends, possibly a read error. The sample contains more than one DNA sequence encoding this CDR3. This chain uses TRBV6-1 with TRBJ2-2; 9 nucleotides match TRBD1. CDR1 MNHNS and CDR2 SASEGT come from the germline V gene. The CDR3 is 16 residues long. This chain's CDR3 is CASRKQGAVDTGELFF. In nucleotides, the CDR3 is TGTGCCAGCAGAAAACAGGGGGCGGTGGACACTGGGGAGCTATTTTTT.

The chain employs TRBV11-3 and TRBJ2-5, with D maybe TRBD1 (6 bases). The germline V and J ends were trimmed by 5 bases and 6 bases, with 16 bases remaining between them. This CDR3 contains 14 residues. The germline CDR1 and CDR2 sequences are SGHNT and YENEEA. CDR3 sequence reads: CASSASDDRKTQYF. In nucleotides, the CDR3 is TGTGCCAGCAGCGCCTCGGACGACAGGAAGACCCAGTACTTC.

The CDR3 DNA reads TGTGCCAGCAGCCCGGGACTAGCGGGAGTACATACTTGGGAGACCCAGTACTTC. Translation gives CASSPGLAGVHTWETQYF. The chain carries TRBV28 and TRBJ2-5, with 14 bases lining up with TRBD2. Trimming cost V 6 bases and J 5 bases; bases outside gene matches: 14. Germline-derived CDR1 and CDR2 are MDHEN and SYDVKM. This CDR3 has 18 residues.

By sample share, this clone is medium-sized. The V gene is TRBV18, the J gene TRBJ2-7; 7 bases fit TRBD2. The trim removed 1 base at V and 7 bases at J, leaving 13 bases unmatched. The CDR3 runs to 16 residues. CDR1 is KGHSH, CDR2 LQKENI, per germline. Here the CDR3 reads CASSPQLSSGPSEQYF. The CDR3, as DNA: TGTGCCAGCTCACCACAATTGTCTAGCGGACCCTCTGAGCAGTACTTC. The complete variable domain, with remaining parts taken from reference TRBV18 and TRBJ2-7, reads NAGVMQNPRHLVRRRGQEARLRCSPMKGHSHVYWYRQLPEEGLKFMVYLQKENIIDESGMPKERFSAEFPKEGPSILRIQQVVRGDSAAYFCASSPQLSSGPSEQYFGPGTRLTVT.

As DNA, the CDR3 is TGTGCCAGCAGCCTAATGGCCGCCCGAGTGGCCAACGTCCTGACTTTC. This codes for CASSLMAARVANVLTF. J is TRBJ2-6 and V is TRBV7-3; D call uncertain. Germline-derived CDR1 and CDR2 are SGHTA and FQGTGA. The CDR3 is made up of 16 amino acids. The V gene lost 5 bases and the J gene lost 6 bases, with 17 bases spanning the gap.

The chain has TRBV11-2 and TRBJ2-7; D not certain. CDR3 size: 12 residues. The germline V gene has CDR1 SGHAT and CDR2 FQNNGV. Trimming took off 3 bases at V and 3 bases at J, with 6 bases between the two ends. Here the CDR3 DNA reads TGTGCCAGCAGCTTTGCCCTCTACGAGCAGTACTTC. This translates into CASSFALYEQYF.

This clone showed up many times. The J gene is TRBJ2-1, the V gene TRBV5-1; D remains ambiguous. The V gene lost 2 bases and the J gene lost 9 bases, with 18 bases spanning the gap. Germline V CDR1 and CDR2: SGHRS, YFSETQ. The CDR3 is made up of 15 amino acids. The DNA of the CDR3 is TGCGCCAGCAGCTTCAGGACGGGCGAAGTAGGTGAGCAGTTCTTC. Residues: CASSFRTGEVGEQFF.

This clone came up many times. The chain has TRBV6-5 and TRBJ2-1, with 7 bases aligning to TRBD2. The CDR3 length is 15 residues. V was pared by 2 bases and J by 4 bases, with 5 bases of the junction left unmatched. Per germline, CDR1 MNHEY and CDR2 SVGAGI. Written as DNA, the CDR3 is TGTGCCAGCAGTTACGGGCTAGCGGAATACAATGAGCAGTTCTTC. Protein: CASSYGLAEYNEQFF.

This clone was counted many times. The CDR3 protein is CASSLAEGSAETQYF. CDR3 DNA sequence: TGTGCCAGCAGCTTAGCGGAAGGGTCGGCAGAGACCCAGTACTTC. This chain uses TRBV9 with TRBJ2-5; D perhaps matches TRBD2 (6 bases). V dropped 4 bases and J dropped 4 bases, with 17 bases sitting between them. The germline V gene has CDR1 SGDLS and CDR2 YYNGEE. The CDR3 is 15 amino acids.

The chain is built from TRBV5-6 and TRBJ1-1; perhaps TRBD1 as D (5 bases). V dropped 4 bases and J dropped 0 bases, with 19 bases sitting between them. Germline V gene data show CDR1 as SGHDT and CDR2 as YYEEEE. CDR3 length: 17 amino acids. The CDR3, as DNA: TGTGCCAGCAGCGGCGACTCGGGACGTAACATGAACACTGAAGCTTTCTTT. Translation: CASSGDSGRNMNTEAFF.

A note on this clone: One end of the junction does not line up with germline, which may come from a read error. The chain uses TRBV11-2 and TRBJ2-3; D is uncertain. Germline values: CDR1 SGHAT, CDR2 FQNNGV. The CDR3 consists of 15 residues. This CDR3 is CTSSLTSLSTDTQYF. Written as DNA, the CDR3 is TGTACCAGCAGCTTAACTTCGCTCAGCACAGATACGCAGTATTTT.